Shown below are 5 T cell receptor beta chains from a single sample sequenced in a study of blood T cell repertoires in COVID-19. Only in-frame clones appear in the TCRdb table, and some are missing; sequencing was by immunoSEQ multiplex PCR. The sample has hundreds of thousands of clones, around 90% seen once. The specimen sequenced was peripheral blood. The receptors stem from a woman under 40 with COVID-19, enrolled during active disease.

The V gene is TRBV5-1, the J gene TRBJ2-5; 12 bases align to TRBD2. The CDR3 covers 16 residues. Per germline, CDR1 SGHRS and CDR2 YFSETQ. Trimming at V came to 4 bases and at J to 2 bases, leaving 6 bases not matched to a gene. The CDR3 DNA follows: TGCGCCAGCAGCCCAGGGACTAGCGGGCCACAAGAGACCCAGTACTTC. Amino acid sequence: CASSPGTSGPQETQYF.

V gene TRBV24-1 combines with J gene TRBJ2-1; 11 bases fit TRBD2. In germline, CDR1 is KGHDR, CDR2 SFDVKD. The V and J ends lost 2 bases and 4 bases, in that order; junction bases with no gene match: 12. The CDR3 consists of 19 residues. DNA of the CDR3: TGTGCCACCAGTGATTCCGTGATTAGCGGGAGGGCCCTGTACAATGAGCAGTTCTTC. This codes for CATSDSVISGRALYNEQFF.

The V gene is TRBV6-4, the J gene TRBJ2-1; D is possibly TRBD2 (5 bases). Trimming left V 3 bases short and J 3 bases short, with 6 bases between. Germline-derived CDR1 and CDR2 are MRHNA and SNTAGT. This CDR3 contains 13 residues. In DNA, the CDR3 is TGTGCCAGCAGTGAGCGGGTCTACAATGAGCAGTTCTTC. This gives the protein CASSERVYNEQFF.

The chain recombines TRBV27 with TRBJ2-1; 7 nucleotides match TRBD1. Germline values: CDR1 MNHEY, CDR2 SMNVEV (reference sequence). The trim removed 6 bases at V and 8 bases at J, leaving 10 bases unmatched. This CDR3 has 14 residues. The CDR3 DNA is TGTGCCAGCAGCTACAAAACAGGGGATCATGAGCAGTTCTTC. This codes for CASSYKTGDHEQFF.

CDR3 DNA: TGTGCCAGCAGCCCTAGACTAGCGGGGGGCTCCTACAATGAGCAGTTCTTC. Its protein is CASSPRLAGGSYNEQFF. The rearrangement joins TRBV5-5 to TRBJ2-1; 13 bases fit TRBD2. CDR1 and CDR2 from the germline V gene are SGHKS and YYEKEE (reference sequence). The CDR3 is made up of 17 amino acids. The V segment lost 4 bases and the J segment 0 bases; nucleotides outside the gene matches: 4.